The clone carrying this T cell receptor (beta chain) was found many times. What it binds is unknown. These data originate in a study of regulatory T cells in long-lasting Graves disease. Study-wide points: Favoring TRBV28, TRBJ1-2 and TRBJ2-5 was a feature seen in persistent disease. Blood alone, not thyroid tissue, was studied.

Both iRepertoire HTBI primers and Arm-PCR of CDR3 regions were used to build the TCR beta libraries. Via MiXCR, TCRdb re-called the multiplex PCR reads, giving one row per CDR3 protein. The table lists about 540,000 distinct CDR3 sequences, roughly 14% of them singletons, with 8.5% to 10% in the top ten. Noted time point: newly diagnosed GD, antithyroid drugs for less than 3 months. Researchers made the TCR library from RNA that was extracted from PBMCs. As a group, patients came from one endocrinology department in Xi'an, China. The CDR3 runs 15 residues. Germline assignment: CDR1 SGHRS and CDR2 YFSETQ. Trimming pared 0 bases from V and 3 bases from J, leaving 9 bases between. The same sample was also used in a study of T cells in Graves' hyperthyroidism and ophthalmopathy. As that report states: Stable hyperthyroidism was told apart from ophthalmopathy by a model built on 13 V-J features.

Here the sequenced sample was peripheral blood mononuclear cells (PBMCs), taken at new diagnosis, from a patient treated with antithyroid drugs. The receptor was isolated from a man between 25 and 39 years old with Graves disease. The chain is built from TRBV5-1 and TRBJ2-2, with D perhaps TRBD1 (5 bases). CDR3 protein: CASSLGGSDTGELFF. The CDR3 region has the DNA TGCGCCAGCAGCTTGGGGGGCTCGGACACCGGGGAGCTGTTTTTT.